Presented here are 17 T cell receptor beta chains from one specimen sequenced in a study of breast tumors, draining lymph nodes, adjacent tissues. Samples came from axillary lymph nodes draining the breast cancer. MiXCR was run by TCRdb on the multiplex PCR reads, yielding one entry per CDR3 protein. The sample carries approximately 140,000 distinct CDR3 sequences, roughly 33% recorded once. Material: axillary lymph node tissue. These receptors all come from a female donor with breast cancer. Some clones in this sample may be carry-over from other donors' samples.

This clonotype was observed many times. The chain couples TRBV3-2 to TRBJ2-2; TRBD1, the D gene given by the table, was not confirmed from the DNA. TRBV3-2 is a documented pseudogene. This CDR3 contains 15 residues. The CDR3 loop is CASSQGDRGSGELFF. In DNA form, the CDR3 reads TGTGCCAGCAGCCAAGGGGACAGGGGCTCCGGGGAGCTGTTTTTT.

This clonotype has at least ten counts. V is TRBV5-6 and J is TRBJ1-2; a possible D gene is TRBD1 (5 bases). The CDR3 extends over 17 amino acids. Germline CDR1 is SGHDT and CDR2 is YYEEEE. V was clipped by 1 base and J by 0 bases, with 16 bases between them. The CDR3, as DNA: TGTGCCAGCAGCTTGTCCCCCCCTACCAGGGCTAACTATGGCTACACCTTC. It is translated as CASSLSPPTRANYGYTF.

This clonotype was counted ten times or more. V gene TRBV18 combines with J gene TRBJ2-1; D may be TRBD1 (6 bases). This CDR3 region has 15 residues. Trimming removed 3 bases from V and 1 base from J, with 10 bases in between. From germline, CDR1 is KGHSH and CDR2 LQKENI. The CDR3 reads CASSPDRESYNEQFF. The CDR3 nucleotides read TGTGCCAGCTCACCGGACAGAGAGTCCTACAATGAGCAGTTCTTC.

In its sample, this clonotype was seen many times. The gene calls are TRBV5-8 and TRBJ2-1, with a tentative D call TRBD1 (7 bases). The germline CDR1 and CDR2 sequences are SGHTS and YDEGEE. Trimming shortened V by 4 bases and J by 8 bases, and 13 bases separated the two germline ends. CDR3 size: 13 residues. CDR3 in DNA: TGTGCCAGCAGCGGGGGGACAGTAGATGAGCAGTTCTTC. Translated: CASSGGTVDEQFF.

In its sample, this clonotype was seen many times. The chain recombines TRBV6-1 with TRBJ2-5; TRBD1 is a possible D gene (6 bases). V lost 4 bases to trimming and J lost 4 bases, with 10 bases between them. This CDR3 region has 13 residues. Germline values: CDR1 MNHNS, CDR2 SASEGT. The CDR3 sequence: CASSATGIETQYF. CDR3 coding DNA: TGTGCCAGCAGTGCCACAGGGATAGAGACCCAGTACTTC.

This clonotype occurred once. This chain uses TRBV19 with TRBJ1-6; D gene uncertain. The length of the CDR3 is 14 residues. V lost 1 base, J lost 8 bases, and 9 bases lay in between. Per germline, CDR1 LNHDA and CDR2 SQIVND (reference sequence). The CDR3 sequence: CASSIATGDSPLHF. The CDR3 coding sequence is TGTGCCAGTAGTATAGCGACCGGTGATTCACCCCTCCACTTT.

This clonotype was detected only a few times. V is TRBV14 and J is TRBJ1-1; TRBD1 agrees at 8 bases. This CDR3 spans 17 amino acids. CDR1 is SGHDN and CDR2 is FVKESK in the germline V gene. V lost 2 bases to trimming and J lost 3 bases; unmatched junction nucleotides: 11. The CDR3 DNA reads TGTGCCAGCAGCCAAAAACAGGGGGGGCTTTGGGACACTGAAGCTTTCTTT. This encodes CASSQKQGGLWDTEAFF.

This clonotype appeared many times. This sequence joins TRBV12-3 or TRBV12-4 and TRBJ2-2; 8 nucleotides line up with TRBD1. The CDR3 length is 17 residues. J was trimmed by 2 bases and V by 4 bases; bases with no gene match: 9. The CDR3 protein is CASSSPRQGINTGELFF. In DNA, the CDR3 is TGTGCCAGCAGTTCCCCAAGACAGGGGATTAACACCGGGGAGCTGTTTTTT.

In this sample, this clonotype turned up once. CDR3: CASSVKRQHSGNTF. Written as DNA, the CDR3 is TGTGCCAGCAGCGTAAAGCGACAGCACTCTGGAAACACCTTC. The chain recombines TRBV7-8 with TRBJ1-2, with a weak D call TRBD1 (5 bases). With 5 bases removed from V and 12 bases from J, the gap between germline ends came to 22 bases. The germline V gene encodes CDR1 SGHVS and CDR2 FQNEAQ. This CDR3 spans 14 amino acids.

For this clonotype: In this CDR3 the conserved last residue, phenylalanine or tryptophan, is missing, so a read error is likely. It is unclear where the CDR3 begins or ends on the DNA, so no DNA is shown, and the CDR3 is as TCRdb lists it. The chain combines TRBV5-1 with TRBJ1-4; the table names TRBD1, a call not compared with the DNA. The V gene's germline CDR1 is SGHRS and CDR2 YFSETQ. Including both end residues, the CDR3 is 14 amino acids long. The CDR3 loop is CASSLGPQTGTVDY.

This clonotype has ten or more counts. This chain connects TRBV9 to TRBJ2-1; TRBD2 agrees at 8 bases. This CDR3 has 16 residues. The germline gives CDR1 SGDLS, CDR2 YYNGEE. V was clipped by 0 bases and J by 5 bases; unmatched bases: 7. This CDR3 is CASSVDPAGVNNEQFF. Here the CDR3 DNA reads TGTGCCAGCAGCGTAGATCCAGCGGGGGTAAACAATGAGCAGTTCTTC. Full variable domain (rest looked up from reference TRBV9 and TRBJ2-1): DSGVTQTPKHLITATGQRVTLRCSPRSGDLSVYWYQQSLDQGLQFLIQYYNGEERAKGNILERFSAQQFPDLHSELNLSSLELGDSALYFCASSVDPAGVNNEQFFGPGTRLTVL.

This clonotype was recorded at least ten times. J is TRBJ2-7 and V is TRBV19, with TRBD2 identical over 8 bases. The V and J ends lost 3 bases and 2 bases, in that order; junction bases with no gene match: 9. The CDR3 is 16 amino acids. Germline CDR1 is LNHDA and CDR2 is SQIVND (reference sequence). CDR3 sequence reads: CASSIGGGAPTYEQYF. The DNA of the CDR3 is TGTGCCAGTAGTATCGGGGGGGGGGCGCCGACCTACGAGCAGTACTTC.

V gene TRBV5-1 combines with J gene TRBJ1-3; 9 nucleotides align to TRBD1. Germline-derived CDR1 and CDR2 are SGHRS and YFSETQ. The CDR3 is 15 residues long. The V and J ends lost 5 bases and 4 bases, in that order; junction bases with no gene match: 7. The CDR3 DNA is TGCGCCAGCAGTTGGGGTACAGGGGGCGGAAACACCATATATTTT. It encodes CASSWGTGGGNTIYF.

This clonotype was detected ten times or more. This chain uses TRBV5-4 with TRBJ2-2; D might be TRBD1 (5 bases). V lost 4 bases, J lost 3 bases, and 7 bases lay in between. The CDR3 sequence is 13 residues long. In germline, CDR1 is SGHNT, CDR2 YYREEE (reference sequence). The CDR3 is CASSKQDTGELFF. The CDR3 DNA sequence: TGTGCCAGCAGCAAACAGGACACCGGGGAGCTGTTTTTT.

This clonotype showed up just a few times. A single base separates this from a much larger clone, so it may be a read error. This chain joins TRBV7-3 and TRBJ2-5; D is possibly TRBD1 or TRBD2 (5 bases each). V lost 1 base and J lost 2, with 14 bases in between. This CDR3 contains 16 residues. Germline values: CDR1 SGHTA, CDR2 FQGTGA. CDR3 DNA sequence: TGTGCCAGCAGCTTAAGGGGCGGCGGAGGACAAGAGACCCAGTACTTC. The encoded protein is CASSLRGGGGQETQYF. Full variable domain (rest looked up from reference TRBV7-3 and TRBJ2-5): GAGVSQTPSNKVTEKGKYVELRCDPISGHTALYWYRQSLGQGPEFLIYFQGTGAADDSGLPNDRFFAVRPEGSVSTLKIQRTERGDSAVYLCASSLRGGGGQETQYFGPGTRLLVL.

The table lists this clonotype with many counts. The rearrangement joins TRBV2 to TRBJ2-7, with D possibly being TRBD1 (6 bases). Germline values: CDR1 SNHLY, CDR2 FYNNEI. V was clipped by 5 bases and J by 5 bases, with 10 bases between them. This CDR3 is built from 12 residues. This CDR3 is CASSYRVDEQYF. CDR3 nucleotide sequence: TGTGCCAGCAGTTACAGGGTGGACGAGCAGTACTTC.

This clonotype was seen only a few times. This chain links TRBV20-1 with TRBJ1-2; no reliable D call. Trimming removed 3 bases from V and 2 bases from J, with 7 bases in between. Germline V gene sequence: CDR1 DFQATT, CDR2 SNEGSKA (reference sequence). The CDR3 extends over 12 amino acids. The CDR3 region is CSARSGNYGYTF. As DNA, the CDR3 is TGCAGTGCTAGGTCAGGAAACTATGGCTACACCTTC.